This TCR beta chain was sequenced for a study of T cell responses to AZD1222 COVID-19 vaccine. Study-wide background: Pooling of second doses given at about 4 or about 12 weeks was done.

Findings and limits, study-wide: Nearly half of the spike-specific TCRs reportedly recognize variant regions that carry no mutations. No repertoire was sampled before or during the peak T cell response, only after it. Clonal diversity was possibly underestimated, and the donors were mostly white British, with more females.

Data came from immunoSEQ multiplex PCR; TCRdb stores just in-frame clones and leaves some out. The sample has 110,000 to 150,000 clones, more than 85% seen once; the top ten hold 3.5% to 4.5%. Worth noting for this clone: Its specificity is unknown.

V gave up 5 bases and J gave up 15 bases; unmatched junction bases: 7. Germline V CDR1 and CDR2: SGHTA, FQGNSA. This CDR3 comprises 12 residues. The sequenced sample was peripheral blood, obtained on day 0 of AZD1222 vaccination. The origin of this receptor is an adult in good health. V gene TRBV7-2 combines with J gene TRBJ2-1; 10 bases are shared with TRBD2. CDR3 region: CASSTLAGEGFF. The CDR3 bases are TGTGCCAGCAGCACCCTAGCGGGAGAAGGGTTCTTC. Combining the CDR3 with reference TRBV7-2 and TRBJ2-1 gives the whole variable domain GAGVSQSPSNKVTEKGKDVELRCDPISGHTALYWYRQSLGQGLEFLIYFQGNSAPDKSGLPSDRFSAERTGGSVSTLTIQRTQQEDSAVYLCASSTLAGEGFFGPGTRLTVL.